This T cell receptor beta chain is drawn from a study of glioma-infiltrating T cells after dendritic cell vaccination. Primers: 60 V beta forward and 13 J beta reverse. The data were produced by immunoSEQ multiplex PCR, yet TCRdb's version contains in-frame clones alone and is incomplete. The data show 95,000 or so clones, over 75% seen once. With 0 bases clipped from V and 5 bases from J, the junction kept 10 bases outside the gene matches. The CDR3 is made up of 17 amino acids. CDR1 is SGHDT and CDR2 is YYEEEE in the germline V gene. The V and J genes are TRBV5-6 and TRBJ2-2, with 7 nucleotides matching TRBD2. The starting material was blood, obtained before dendritic cell vaccination. This TCR came from a human donor with glioblastoma. The CDR3 coding sequence is TGTGCCAGCAGCTTGGCCTTCAGACTCGGGAGGACCGGGGAGCTGTTTTTT. This encodes CASSLAFRLGRTGELFF.